The 12 T cell receptor beta chains below come from one sample, sequenced in a study of patients and donors after allogeneic stem cell transplantation (dated by TCRdb to the early 2020s). Library method: RT-PCR. The run used a NextSeq 550. Starting from the raw public reads, TCRdb applied fastp trimming at Q25, assembled clones with MiXCR and retained in-frame beta chains. Duplicate CDR3 protein sequences are folded into a single record with the most common DNA and genes. This sample comprises some 960,000 distinct CDR3 sequences, 18% of them detected only once. The leading ten clones occupy 5% to 6.5% of the sample. The sequencing sample was made of blood, either unsorted or a sorted T cell fraction (not recorded which). The receptors derive from a human donor who was either an allogeneic HSCT recipient or a stem cell or donor lymphocyte infusion donor (not recorded which). It is not recorded whose cells these are; they may come from a transplant donor.

The chain combines TRBV6-2 or TRBV6-3 with TRBJ1-1, with D hard to call. V was cut by 8 bases and J by 5 bases, with 15 bases left in between. From germline, CDR1 is MNHEY and CDR2 SVGEGT. The CDR3 sequence is 13 residues long. CDR3 region: CASAFWVGTEAFF. CDR3 DNA sequence: TGTGCCAGCGCCTTCTGGGTGGGTACTGAAGCTTTCTTT.

This chain joins TRBV7-2 and TRBJ2-7; 7 bases map to TRBD1. The CDR3 spans 14 residues. Germline CDR1 SGHTA, CDR2 FQGNSA. V was clipped by 5 bases and J by 1 base; unmatched bases: 5. CDR3 residues: CASSINRGSYEQYF. DNA of the CDR3: TGTGCCAGCAGCATCAACAGGGGATCCTACGAGCAGTACTTC.

The gene calls are TRBV4-2 and TRBJ2-7; TRBD1 agrees at 8 bases. After removal of 2 bases from V and 5 bases from J, the junction contained 11 bases not matched to a gene. This CDR3 comprises 16 residues. Looked up from germline, CDR1 is LGHNA and CDR2 is YNFKEQ. The CDR3, as DNA: TGTGCCAGCAGCCAACCCCGACAGGGGTCCCCCCACGAGCAGTACTTC. Translation gives CASSQPRQGSPHEQYF.

This clonotype has only a few counts. The CDR3 DNA is TGTGCCAGCAGACGAATGGACCTAAACACCGGGGAGCTGTTTTTT. Translation: CASRRMDLNTGELFF. The V gene is TRBV6-1, the J gene TRBJ2-2; D remains unclear. This CDR3 spans 15 amino acids. The ends were cut back, 6 bases at V and 2 bases at J, with 13 bases in the middle. Looked up from germline, CDR1 is MNHNS and CDR2 is SASEGT.

This clonotype has more than one count but fewer than ten. V is TRBV2 and J is TRBJ2-1; TRBD2 aligns across 9 bases. CDR3 length: 14 residues. Germline V gene sequence: CDR1 SNHLY, CDR2 FYNNEI. With 9 bases clipped from V and 9 bases from J, the junction kept 12 bases outside the gene matches. This CDR3 is CASGLAGVLAEQFF. CDR3 coding DNA: TGTGCCAGTGGGTTAGCGGGAGTTTTGGCTGAGCAGTTCTTC.

The gene calls are TRBV9 and TRBJ2-1; tentatively, D is TRBD2 (6 bases). The CDR3 runs to 11 residues. V lost 7 bases to trimming and J lost 8 bases, with 10 bases between them. Looked up from germline, CDR1 is SGDLS and CDR2 is YYNGEE. The CDR3 protein is CASGRLDEQFF. Here the CDR3 DNA reads TGTGCCAGCGGGAGGTTAGATGAGCAGTTCTTC. Full variable domain (missing parts from reference TRBV9 and TRBJ2-1): DSGVTQTPKHLITATGQRVTLRCSPRSGDLSVYWYQQSLDQGLQFLIQYYNGEERAKGNILERFSAQQFPDLHSELNLSSLELGDSALYFCASGRLDEQFFGPGTRLTVL.

Only a few counts were recorded for this clonotype. This chain joins TRBV9 and TRBJ2-1, with D tentatively TRBD2 (5 bases). The V gene's germline CDR1 is SGDLS and CDR2 YYNGEE. The CDR3 covers 13 residues. V was shortened by 0 bases and J by 7 bases, with 8 bases between the two germline ends. The CDR3 spells CASSVGLANEQFF. In nucleotides, the CDR3 is TGTGCCAGCAGCGTAGGTCTAGCAAATGAGCAGTTCTTC.

This clonotype showed up just a few times. This chain connects TRBV20-1 to TRBJ2-7; 7 bases match TRBD1. Unmatched junction bases numbered 13, after V lost 6 bases and J lost 2 bases. The CDR3 extends over 15 amino acids. Germline CDR1 DFQATT, CDR2 SNEGSKA (reference sequence). The CDR3, as DNA: TGCAGTGCGCGAGCCACCGGGACAGCTCCCTACGAGCAGTACTTC. Protein: CSARATGTAPYEQYF.

This clonotype was found a few times. The chain links TRBV20-1 to TRBJ1-2; unclear D gene. Germline loops: CDR1 DFQATT, CDR2 SNEGSKA (reference sequence). V lost 6 bases to trimming and J lost 5 bases, with 16 bases between them. The CDR3 spans 13 residues. The CDR3, as DNA: TGCAGTGCCCCCGAGAGACTACTATATGGCTACACCTTC. Protein product: CSAPERLLYGYTF.

This chain links TRBV7-8 with TRBJ2-7; D not certain. CDR1 SGHVS and CDR2 FQNEAQ come from the germline V gene. The V end lost 1 base, the J end lost 0 bases, and 10 bases lay between the germline ends. The CDR3 spans 15 residues. For the CDR3, the DNA is TGTGCCAGCAGCTTAGACGACGGAAGCTCCTACGAGCAGTACTTC. Translated: CASSLDDGSSYEQYF.

The J gene is TRBJ1-5, the V gene TRBV12-3 or TRBV12-4, with 8 bases lining up with TRBD1. The CDR3 contains 17 residues. J was trimmed by 9 bases and V by 4 bases; bases with no gene match: 17. The CDR3 is CASSSLLGETGDGPQHF. CDR3 nucleotides: TGTGCCAGCAGTTCCCTGTTGGGGGAGACAGGGGATGGGCCCCAGCATTTT.

This clonotype was seen a handful of times. The chain couples TRBV7-8 to TRBJ2-3, with D possibly matching TRBD2 (5 bases). The germline V gene encodes CDR1 SGHVS and CDR2 FQNEAQ. Trimming cost V 5 bases and J 5 bases, with 11 bases left between them. The CDR3 consists of 13 residues. CDR3 region: CASSEDGGDTQYF. The CDR3 DNA reads TGTGCCAGCAGCGAAGATGGAGGAGATACGCAGTATTTT.